This entry describes one T cell receptor beta chain. These data originate in a study of CD8+CD57+ T cells in acquired aplastic anemia. Genomic DNA constituted the template upon which TCR beta VDJ and CDR3 profiling was performed. TCRdb redid the calling of the reads with MiXCR, one entry per CDR3 protein. The sample records 90,000 to 150,000 distinct CDR3 sequences, approximately 50% being singletons. Patients sequenced had flow cytometry evidence of CD8+CD57+ cell expansion. None of the patients had been given any therapy when their blood was sampled. The source material was sorted CD4+, CD8+, or CD8+CD57+ T cells (not recorded which) from PBMCs. The receptor was derived from a human donor with aplastic anemia.

The CDR3 nucleotides read TGTGCCAGCACCCTGACAGGGTTGAACACTGAAGCTTTCTTT. Translating it yields CASTLTGLNTEAFF. V and J are TRBV2 and TRBJ1-1, with 7 bases lining up with TRBD1. The germline V gene has CDR1 SNHLY and CDR2 FYNNEI. The CDR3 is made up of 14 amino acids. V trimming: 7 bases; J trimming: 0 bases; junction bases outside the gene matches: 5.